This TCR beta chain was profiled in a study of PD-1 blockade in mismatch repair-deficient tumors. The V and J ends lost 10 bases and 0 bases respectively, with 10 bases between them. Looked up from germline, CDR1 is LNHDA and CDR2 is SQIVND (reference sequence). CDR3 length equals 13 residues. This table comes from immunoSEQ multiplex PCR, and its TCRdb copy is limited to in-frame clones, with some not included. The sample yields roughly 130,000 clones, almost 90% seen once. This material consisted of peripheral blood, taken 70 to 72 weeks after starting pembrolizumab. The J gene is TRBJ1-5, the V gene TRBV19; D is ambiguous. This TCR was recovered from an adult with mismatch repair-deficient cancer. CDR3: CATRSFSNQPQHF. The CDR3, as DNA: TGTGCCACCAGATCCTTTAGCAATCAGCCCCAGCATTTT. The full variable domain, in which reference TRBV19 and TRBJ1-5 provide the parts outside the CDR3, is DGGITQSPKYLFRKEGQNVTLSCEQNLNHDAMYWYRQDPGQGLRLIYYSQIVNDFQKGDIAEGYSVSREKKESFPLTVTSAQKNPTAFYLCATRSFSNQPQHFGDGTRLSIL.